The 10 T cell receptor beta chains reported below all come from one sample, sequenced in a study of cytomegalovirus exposure and HLA in healthy donors. Assay: immunoSEQ multiplex PCR; the TCRdb copy retains only in-frame clones and omits some. Altogether 150,000 or so clones are present, around 84% being singletons, with the ten largest covering 2.1%. The sample comprised PBMCs. The receptors stem from a human donor in good health.

A single count supports this clone. The gene calls are TRBV6-6 and TRBJ1-2, with TRBD1 as a possible D gene (6 bases). The CDR3 has 14 amino acids. Germline CDR1 and CDR2: MNHNY and SVGAGI (reference sequence). The ends were cut back, 7 bases at V and 4 bases at J, with 16 bases in the middle. CDR3 amino acids: CASTVQGGGYGYTF. As DNA, the CDR3 is TGTGCCAGCACCGTACAGGGTGGGGGCTATGGCTACACCTTC.

The chain couples TRBV19 to TRBJ1-1; D remains unclear. V shed 4 bases and J shed 3 bases, with 9 bases lying between them. The length of the CDR3 is 13 residues. Germline V gives CDR1 LNHDA, CDR2 SQIVND (reference sequence). CDR3 in DNA: TGTGCCAGTAGTAGCGGTCATTACACTGAAGCTTTCTTT. It codes for CASSSGHYTEAFF.

The J gene is TRBJ2-2, the V gene TRBV11-2, with 8 bases that match TRBD2. Trimming took 1 base from V and 7 from J; bases not matched to a gene: 14. This CDR3 spans 18 amino acids. Per the germline V gene, CDR1 is SGHAT and CDR2 is FQNNGV. The CDR3 coding sequence is TGTGCCAGCAGCTTAGGGCCCGGGACTAGAAAGGGCGTCGGGGAGCTGTTTTTT. This encodes CASSLGPGTRKGVGELFF.

The J gene is TRBJ2-7, the V gene TRBV6-1; TRBD2 might be the D (5 bases). Deletions cut 0 bases from V and 6 bases from J, with 21 bases between. The CDR3 consists of 17 residues. Germline CDR1 reads MNHNS; CDR2 reads SASEGT. CDR3 bases: TGTGCCAGCAGTGAAGCGCTTCTGGGAGCGCGACTGGGCGAGCAGTACTTC. Encoded protein: CASSEALLGARLGEQYF.

DNA of the CDR3: TGTGCCAGCAGCTTTAGTACAGCTAACTATGGCTACACCTTC. Residues: CASSFSTANYGYTF. V and J are TRBV7-8 and TRBJ1-2, with no clear D. Germline-derived CDR1 and CDR2 are SGHVS and FQNEAQ. The CDR3 spans 14 residues. V was cut by 3 bases and J by 0 bases, with 8 bases left in between.

The J gene is TRBJ1-1, the V gene TRBV11-2; D may be TRBD1 (6 bases). CDR1 is SGHAT, CDR2 FQNNGV, per germline. The CDR3 has 14 residues. V was cut by 8 bases and J by 1 base, with 14 bases left in between. DNA of the CDR3: TGTGCCAGCGGCCCCACCAGGGGGAACACTGAAGCTTTCTTT. Translated, it gives CASGPTRGNTEAFF.

The rearrangement uses TRBV2 and TRBJ2-5; no clear D. CDR3 length: 13 residues. From germline, CDR1 is SNHLY and CDR2 FYNNEI. V was trimmed by 10 bases and J by 5 bases, leaving 17 bases between them. DNA of the CDR3: TGTGCCACCATGCCGGGTAGGATGGAGACCCAGTACTTC. It yields the protein CATMPGRMETQYF.

In its sample, this clone was seen once. This chain links TRBV27 with TRBJ2-1; 15 bases are a match to TRBD2. Unmatched junction bases numbered 8, after V lost 3 bases and J lost 8 bases. Germline values: CDR1 MNHEY, CDR2 SMNVEV (reference sequence). This CDR3 has 17 residues. The DNA of the CDR3 is TGTGCCAGCAGTTTTACCGGACTAGCGGGAGGGAGGTATGAGCAGTTCTTC. The encoded protein is CASSFTGLAGGRYEQFF.

The chain is built from TRBV27 and TRBJ2-1; 8 bases line up with TRBD2. The CDR3 is 16 residues long. The V gene's germline CDR1 is MNHEY and CDR2 SMNVEV (reference sequence). V lost 0 bases to trimming and J lost 10 bases; unmatched junction nucleotides: 11. This CDR3 is CASSLSAGGGYWEQFF. Here the CDR3 DNA reads TGTGCCAGCAGTTTATCGGCGGGGGGCGGATATTGGGAGCAGTTCTTC.

The chain has TRBV18 and TRBJ1-2; 8 nucleotides align to TRBD1. Germline values: CDR1 KGHSH, CDR2 LQKENI. After removal of 6 bases from V and 12 bases from J, the junction contained 12 bases not matched to a gene. CDR3 length: 13 amino acids. CDR3 nucleotides: TGTGCCAGCTCCGGACAGGGTGGAACCTGGGACACCTTC. Its protein product is CASSGQGGTWDTF.